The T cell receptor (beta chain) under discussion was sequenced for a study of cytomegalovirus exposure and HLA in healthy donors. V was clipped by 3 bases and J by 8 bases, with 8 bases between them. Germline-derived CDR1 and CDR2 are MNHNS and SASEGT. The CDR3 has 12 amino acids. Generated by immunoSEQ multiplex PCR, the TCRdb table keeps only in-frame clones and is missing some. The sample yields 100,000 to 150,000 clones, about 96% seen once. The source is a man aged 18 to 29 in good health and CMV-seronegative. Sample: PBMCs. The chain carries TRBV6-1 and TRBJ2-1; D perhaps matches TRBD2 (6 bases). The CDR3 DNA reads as TGTGCCAGCAGTGAGTCGGGGGATGAGCAGTTCTTC. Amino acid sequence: CASSESGDEQFF.